This T cell receptor beta chain was sequenced for a study of cytomegalovirus exposure and HLA in healthy donors. Across the study: The Caucasian-associated ancestry cluster contained approximately 81% of the 398 genotyped donors.

Regarding donors, all were healthy bone marrow donors. Primers included in the PCR were 60 Vbeta and 13 Jbeta primers. TCRdb's copy holds only in-frame clones and misses some; the assay was immunoSEQ multiplex PCR. The sample consists of tens of thousands of clones, about four fifths of them appearing once. The CDR3 runs to 15 residues. CDR1 and CDR2 (germline): MNHEY, SVGAGI. Trimming at V came to 6 bases and at J to 2 bases, leaving 10 bases not matched to a gene. Notes on this clone: Its antigen is unknown.

The study, taken as a whole, reports: It was shown in a later analysis that HLA-associated TCR beta chains were more clonally expanded than other, equally common chains.

The sequence was obtained from a woman aged 40-49 years in good health and CMV-seropositive. Sequences were obtained from PBMCs. The rearrangement uses TRBV6-5 and TRBJ2-7; 7 bases are shared with TRBD1. CDR3 residues: CASRPNRGKAYEQYF. DNA for the CDR3: TGTGCCAGCAGACCCAACAGGGGTAAGGCCTACGAGCAGTACTTC.